This T cell receptor beta chain was captured in a study of vaccination effects on CD4 cells after COVID-19. General study results and limits: Substantial clonal contraction characterized both infection- and vaccine-induced clones late after vaccination.

To note about this clone: As yet, its antigen is unknown.

The CDR3 covers 14 residues. Trimming stripped 6 bases from V and 2 bases from J, with 13 bases between. Germline loops: CDR1 MNHNY, CDR2 SVGAGI (reference sequence). Profiling relied on immunoSEQ multiplex PCR, and the TCRdb table lists in-frame clones only, not all of them. Of about 27,000 clones listed, around four fifths were seen once; the top ten hold 1.4%. Before sequencing took place, the ViraFEST assay used viral peptide pools to expand antigen-specific CD4+ T cells. Researchers isolated CD4+ T cells once approximately ten days of culture had elapsed. Participants completed two doses of the BNT162b2 or mRNA-1273 vaccine. Prior SARS-CoV-2 infection was absent in the vaccine recipients, as shown by negative nucleocapsid antibodies.

The sequencing here drew on CD4+ T cells from PBMCs cultured with HCoV-NL63 spike peptides, taken after COVID-19 vaccination. This TCR came from a human donor who received a COVID-19 vaccine. Some clones in this sample may be carry-over from other donors' samples. V is TRBV6-6 and J is TRBJ2-5; maybe TRBD2 (7 bases). The CDR3 sequence: CASRKGGGQETQYF. In nucleotides, the CDR3 is TGTGCCAGCAGGAAGGGAGGGGGACAAGAGACCCAGTACTTC.